This T cell receptor beta chain was sequenced in a study of blood T cell repertoires in COVID-19. This CDR3 is 15 amino acids long. V lost 0 bases, J lost 4 bases, and 3 bases stayed unmatched. Germline-derived CDR1 and CDR2 are SGHNT and YYREEE (reference sequence). Donors in Cohort 3 counted as recovered after two negative PCRs, clearance, or symptom resolution. The table lists this clone with a count of one. Measured with immunoSEQ multiplex PCR; TCRdb has only the in-frame clones, and not every one. This sample has roughly 180,000 clones; about four fifths occur once, and the top ten carry 12%. The sequencing input was PBMCs or T cells enriched from blood (not recorded which). The chain employs TRBV5-4 and TRBJ2-3, with 9 bases that match TRBD1. This receptor was identified in a man aged 40-55 years who had recovered from COVID-19. The CDR3 DNA follows: TGTGCCAGCAGCTTGGGACAGGGGGTCTCAGATACGCAGTATTTT. It encodes CASSLGQGVSDTQYF.